This T cell receptor beta chain was recorded in a study of cytomegalovirus exposure and HLA in healthy donors. Study-wide points: As confirmed in vitro, a few CMV-associated chains were specific for CMV antigens.

About this clone itself: The target antigen is unknown.

A multiplex PCR was run with 60 Vbeta primers and 13 Jbeta primers. TCRdb's table, derived via immunoSEQ multiplex PCR, lists solely in-frame clones and lacks some. Of roughly 150,000 clones in the sample, around 83% were seen once. Trimming took 3 bases from V and 5 from J; bases not matched to a gene: 6. Germline CDR1 reads SGHDN; CDR2 reads FVKESK. The CDR3 sequence is 15 residues long. The chain joins TRBV14 to TRBJ1-5; the match to TRBD1 covers 8 bases. This receptor was identified in a girl aged 2 to 9 in good health and CMV-seropositive. The sample comprised PBMCs. The CDR3 region is CASSHVGQGYQPQHF. CDR3 sequence (DNA): TGTGCCAGCAGCCACGTAGGACAGGGATATCAGCCCCAGCATTTT.